A selection of T cell receptor beta chains follows, all from one sample in a study of cytomegalovirus exposure and HLA in healthy donors. The table came from immunoSEQ multiplex PCR; TCRdb's copy has only in-frame clones and leaves some out. The profile shows 150,000 to 200,000 clones, roughly 79% of them singletons. Sequenced input: PBMCs. The receptor set was obtained from a man between 25 and 39 years old in good health and CMV-seronegative. The CDR3 runs from the conserved cysteine through the conserved F or W. The D gene is left open where the match is weak. Size tells how often a clone was seen (once, few, many) or the class of an expanded clone, and some rows leave it out.

J | size | V | D | CDR3 | DNA
TRBJ1-1 | few | TRBV7-9 | . | CASSLSGTEAFF | TGTGCCAGCAGCTTATCGGGTACTGAAGCTTTCTTT
TRBJ1-5 | . | TRBV11-2 | . | CASSSGHSNQPQHF | TGTGCCAGCAGCTCCGGACACAGCAATCAGCCCCAGCATTTT
TRBJ2-3 | . | TRBV5-1 | . | CASSVEVGGTDTQYF | TGCGCCAGCAGCGTGGAGGTCGGGGGCACAGATACGCAGTATTTT
TRBJ1-2 | few | TRBV5-5 | . | CASSHNYGYTF | TGTGCCAGCAGCCATAACTATGGCTACACCTTC
TRBJ2-7 | . | TRBV6-1 | TRBD2 | CASSQLAGGPEQYF | TGTGCCAGCTCCCAACTAGCGGGAGGGCCTGAGCAGTACTTC
TRBJ1-1 | . | TRBV6-5 | . | CASHTGTKNTEAFF | TGTGCCAGCCATACCGGGACAAAGAACACTGAAGCTTTCTTT
TRBJ1-2 | once | TRBV5-1 | . | CASSLPGVVDGYTF | TGCGCCAGCAGCCTTCCGGGGGTAGTGGATGGCTACACCTTC
TRBJ1-1 | . | TRBV6-1 | TRBD1 | CASGQGSHTEAFF | TGTGCCAGCGGACAGGGATCGCACACTGAAGCTTTCTTT
TRBJ2-7 | . | TRBV2 | TRBD2 | CASSGPSGSSYEQYF | TGTGCCAGCAGTGGCCCTAGCGGTAGCTCCTACGAGCAGTACTTC
TRBJ2-3 | . | TRBV5-1 | TRBD1 | CASSWTGGEADTQYF | TGCGCCAGCAGCTGGACAGGGGGCGAGGCAGATACGCAGTATTTT
TRBJ1-6 | . | TRBV6-8 | . | CASSHDSNSPLHF | TGTGCCAGCAGCCATGACTCCAATTCACCCCTCCACTTT
TRBJ2-3 | . | TRBV7-2 | TRBD1 | CASSLSGGNTQYF | TGTGCCAGCAGCTTATCAGGGGGCAATACGCAGTATTTT
TRBJ1-1 | . | TRBV25-1 | . | CASSLSGNTEAFF | TGTGCCAGCAGTTTGTCAGGGAACACTGAAGCTTTCTTT
TRBJ2-2 | . | TRBV30 | TRBD2 | CAWAIAGDTGELFF | TGTGCCTGGGCTATAGCGGGAGATACCGGGGAGCTGTTTTTT
TRBJ2-1 | . | TRBV2 | . | CASSELARSYNEQFF | TGTGCCAGCAGTGAGCTAGCGCGCTCCTACAATGAGCAGTTCTTC
TRBJ2-7 | . | TRBV6-6 | TRBD1 | CASSRDRLTYEQYF | TGTGCCAGCAGTCGGGACAGGCTGACCTACGAGCAGTACTTC
TRBJ2-3 | many | TRBV7-2 | TRBD2 | CASSRGTSGTDTQYF | TGTGCCAGCAGCCGAGGGACTAGCGGCACAGATACGCAGTATTTT
TRBJ2-2 | . | TRBV9 | TRBD1 | CASSLGQGGTGELFF | TGTGCCAGCAGCTTAGGACAGGGAGGCACCGGGGAGCTGTTTTTT
TRBJ1-3 | . | TRBV6-1 | TRBD1 | CASREGQAGYF | TGTGCCAGCAGGGAGGGACAGGCCGGATATTTT
TRBJ1-1 | . | TRBV9 | TRBD1 | CASSPGQGGTEAFF | TGTGCCAGCAGCCCAGGACAGGGAGGAACTGAAGCTTTCTTT
TRBJ1-2 | . | TRBV7-9 | TRBD1 | CASSKPQGADYGYTF | TGTGCCAGCAGCAAGCCTCAGGGGGCGGACTATGGCTACACCTTC
TRBJ2-7 | few | TRBV11-1 | TRBD2 | CASSLISSGSYEQYF | TGTGCCAGCAGCTTAATCTCTAGCGGGAGTTACGAGCAGTACTTC
TRBJ1-1 | . | TRBV7-3 | TRBD1 | CASSKTSGGLYTEAFF | TGTGCCAGCAGCAAGACCTCAGGGGGCTTATACACTGAAGCTTTCTTT
TRBJ1-1 | . | TRBV2 | . | CARGWGLENTEAFF | TGTGCCAGGGGTTGGGGGCTAGAGAACACTGAAGCTTTCTTT
TRBJ1-2 | once | TRBV5-5 | . | CASSPESIGANYGYTF | TGTGCCAGCAGCCCAGAATCTATCGGGGCTAACTATGGCTACACCTTC
TRBJ2-5 | . | TRBV5-1 | . | CASSLTGLVRETQYF | TGCGCCAGCAGCTTGACAGGGCTGGTAAGAGAGACCCAGTACTTC
TRBJ2-5 | . | TRBV25-1 | TRBD2 | CASSEMEVLAGQETQYF | TGTGCCAGCAGTGAAATGGAGGTACTAGCGGGACAAGAGACCCAGTACTTC
TRBJ2-7 | . | TRBV19 | . | CASRLAEGSYEQYF | TGTGCCAGTCGCCTAGCCGAGGGTTCCTACGAGCAGTACTTC
TRBJ1-5 | few | TRBV2 | . | CASRTQTSGNQPQHF | TGTGCCAGCAGGACCCAAACAAGCGGCAATCAGCCCCAGCATTTT
TRBJ2-5 | few | TRBV6-4 | TRBD2 | CASSETAGDRETQYF | TGTGCCAGCAGTGAAACAGCGGGAGATCGAGAGACCCAGTACTTC
TRBJ1-1 | . | TRBV6-1 | . | CASSEYVEGTEAFF | TGTGCCAGCAGTGAGTACGTAGAGGGCACTGAAGCTTTCTTT
TRBJ2-7 | . | TRBV7-8 | . | CASSLGQALSYEQYF | TGTGCCAGCAGCTTAGGCCAGGCACTCTCCTACGAGCAGTACTTC
TRBJ2-4 | . | TRBV5-6 | . | CASSPRGILAKNIQYF | TGTGCCAGCAGCCCTAGGGGGATACTAGCCAAAAACATTCAGTACTTC
TRBJ2-7 | . | TRBV6-5 | . | CASTGTTGSYEQYF | TGTGCCAGCACCGGAACGACTGGTTCCTACGAGCAGTACTTC
TRBJ1-3 | . | TRBV5-1 | . | CASSLGHLGGNTIYF | TGCGCCAGCAGCCTCGGACACCTTGGCGGAAACACCATATATTTT
TRBJ2-7 | . | TRBV7-6 | . | CASSFDSSYEQYF | TGTGCCAGCAGCTTCGATAGCTCCTACGAGCAGTACTTC
TRBJ2-1 | few | TRBV28 | . | CASSPFGQNNEQFF | TGTGCCAGCAGTCCCTTCGGACAGAACAATGAGCAGTTCTTC
TRBJ2-6 | . | TRBV19 | . | CASSLAVSGANVLTF | TGTGCCAGTAGTCTAGCAGTATCTGGGGCCAACGTCCTGACTTTC
TRBJ2-7 | few | TRBV5-1 | . | CASSLTYSYEQYF | TGCGCCAGCAGCTTGACCTATTCGTACGAGCAGTACTTC
TRBJ2-1 | . | TRBV10-2 | . | CASGSYEQFF | TGCGCCAGCGGTAGCTATGAGCAGTTCTTC
TRBJ2-7 | few | TRBV27 | TRBD2 | CASSFGTSGSYEQYF | TGTGCCAGCAGTTTTGGGACTAGCGGTTCCTACGAGCAGTACTTC
TRBJ2-5 | . | TRBV2 | . | CASSEVVLSVGRGETQYF | TGTGCCAGCAGTGAAGTCGTTTTATCAGTGGGCAGGGGTGAGACCCAGTACTTC
TRBJ2-7 | . | TRBV5-1 | TRBD1 | CASSLGQGSSYEQYF | TGCGCCAGCAGCTTAGGACAGGGGTCCTCCTACGAGCAGTACTTC
TRBJ1-1 | . | TRBV2 | TRBD1 | CASSPIQGASDMNTEAFF | TGTGCCAGCAGCCCAATTCAGGGGGCGAGTGACATGAACACTGAAGCTTTCTTT
TRBJ2-7 | once | TRBV6-1 | TRBD1 | CASSELGTGVAYEQYF | TGTGCCAGCAGTGAACTTGGGACAGGGGTAGCCTACGAGCAGTACTTC
TRBJ2-3 | . | TRBV4-1 | . | CASSGGPSTDTQYF | TGCGCCAGCAGCGGAGGGCCGAGTACAGATACGCAGTATTTT
TRBJ2-1 | few | TRBV7-9 | TRBD1 | CASTFSFGQGFNEQFF | TGTGCCAGCACCTTCTCGTTCGGACAGGGGTTCAATGAGCAGTTCTTC
TRBJ1-2 | . | TRBV6-1 | . | CASGRVGYGYTF | TGTGCCAGCGGCCGGGTGGGCTATGGCTACACCTTC
TRBJ2-7 | . | TRBV28 | . | CASTRKERYEQYF | TGTGCCAGCACCCGAAAGGAGCGCTACGAGCAGTACTTC